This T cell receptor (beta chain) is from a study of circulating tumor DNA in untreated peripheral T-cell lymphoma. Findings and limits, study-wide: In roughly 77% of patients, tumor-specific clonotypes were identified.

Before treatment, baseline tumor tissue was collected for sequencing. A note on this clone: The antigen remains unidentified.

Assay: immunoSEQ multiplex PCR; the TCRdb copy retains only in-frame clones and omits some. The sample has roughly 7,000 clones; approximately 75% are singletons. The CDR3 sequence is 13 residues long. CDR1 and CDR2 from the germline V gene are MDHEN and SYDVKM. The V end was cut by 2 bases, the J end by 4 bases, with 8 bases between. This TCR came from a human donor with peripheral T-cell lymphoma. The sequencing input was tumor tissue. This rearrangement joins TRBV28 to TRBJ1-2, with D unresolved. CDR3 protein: CASSLTRTYGYTF. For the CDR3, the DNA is TGTGCCAGCAGTTTAACCAGAACCTATGGCTACACCTTC.